This T cell receptor (beta chain) comes out of a study of PD-L1 blockade in urothelial cancer (dated by TCRdb to about 2017). Broadly, across the study: Therapy was started around 2014 for all patients, and atezolizumab 1,200 mg was administered intravenously every 3 weeks. Pretreatment tumor samples and matched peripheral blood, collected serially before and after atezolizumab treatment, underwent TCR sequencing. Whole exome sequencing and RNA sequencing of pretreatment tumors were performed alongside TCR sequencing in the same patients. Fewer than ten patients achieved durable clinical benefit and 15 to 20 did not. About 90% of the roughly 29 patients were identified as males with urothelial cancer of bladder origin, and a prior smoking history was reported by 18 of 29 patients. Blood samples were analyzed at 3 weeks after treatment start (second dose) and at 6 weeks after treatment start. Pretreatment blood TCR-seq was available for twenty-nine patients, at least one posttreatment blood collection was obtained for 24 patients, and tumor TCR-seq was available for 24 patients. Blood samples yielded a median of around 150,000 T cells and 65,000 to 95,000 unique TCRs, with median clonality roughly 0.082. Progression-free survival longer than 6 months counted as durable clinical benefit, and TCR features were additionally tested against both progression-free and overall survival. An ECOG performance status of 0 or 1 was recorded for the patients, and 0 to 3 prior chemotherapy regimens had been received by the patients. The study, an exploratory multi-omic analysis, examined somatic, immune and clinical correlates of response to PD-L1 blockade with atezolizumab in urothelial cancer.

What the research found in general, with its limitations: Improved progression-free and overall survival was found to be associated with pretreatment peripheral blood TCR clonality below the median. Small sample size (n ≈ 29) and many exploratory analyses mean the results are intended to be hypothesis-generating. Patients with durable benefit showed greater expansion of tumor-associated TCR clones in peripheral blood 3 weeks after starting treatment (n ≈ 23, p = 0.022).

With respect to this clone: Its antigen is still unknown. Within one base of it there is no much larger clone, and no base qualities were kept.

A cohort of 25 to 35 patients with locally advanced or metastatic urothelial carcinoma, treated at Memorial Sloan Kettering on a trial protocol, was included. Peripheral blood mononuclear cells were collected pretreatment and during treatment, with between 1 and 8 total time points per patient. The Qiagen DNeasy Blood extraction kit was used to purify genomic DNA from total PBMCs and tumor samples. PBMCs were collected pretreatment and during treatment, and were isolated and stored as previously described. Synthetic TCR analog templates were spiked into each PCR to estimate absolute template abundance from read counts. The immunoSEQ assay used bias-controlled V and J gene primers to amplify TCRbeta CDR3 regions from genomic DNA. Rearranged TCRbeta segments were sequenced at approximately 20X coverage. Concerning the study's data processing: Clustering was used to correct sequencing errors, and CDR3s were annotated against IMGT to assign V, D and J genes. Downstream analyses used only productive TCRbeta rearrangements and left out out-of-frame or stop-codon sequences. Clonality was computed as one minus Shannon entropy normalized by the log of the number of unique productive sequences. Clones differing between time points or between blood and tumor were identified using Fisher's exact test with Benjamini-Hochberg correction, with an adjusted p below 0.01 applied as the threshold. TCRdb provides this immuneACCESS table in a form limited to in-frame rearrangements. Some clones are lacking; in checked studies, under half of them reflect an unresolved V gene, and why the rest are absent is not known. V, J and clone size reflect that table, while D and trimming were determined from the DNA. Here the sample has 50,000 to 65,000 clones; about 80% occur a single time. The ten largest clonotypes hold 5.8% of the sample.

CDR1 and CDR2 (MGHRA, YSYEKL) derive from the germline V gene. V and J lose 4 bases and 3 bases, and a span of 11 bases separates them. Taken from cysteine to phenylalanine, the CDR3 has 14 residues. Only CDR3 DNA remains: 42 bases, in frame from the first base. This TCR came from a man aged 35-49 years with urothelial cancer. Sequenced material: PBMCs, taken around atezolizumab (anti-PD-L1) treatment. The rearrangement joined TRBV4-1 to TRBJ2-3, and perhaps TRBD2 as D gene, on 5 matching bases. The bases are TGCGCCAGCAGCCCCGGGGTTATTACAGATACGCAGTATTTT. Translated, this gives CASSPGVITDTQYF.